This T cell receptor beta chain was captured in a study of blood T cells in healthy people across ages. Points from the study as a whole: Donors of long life had a larger count of naive CD4+ cells and greater diversity than aged donors. A strong correlation between TCR beta diversity and naive T cell percentage was seen. Age showed a roughly linear inverse relationship with TCR beta diversity per million T cells.

The use of a sample-barcoded 5' primer and a J-beta primer mix characterized a second PCR of roughly 7 to 12 cycles. TCRdb re-called the 5' RACE reads with MiXCR, one entry per CDR3 protein. The table includes around 990,000 distinct CDR3 sequences, roughly two fifths detected once. This clonotype was counted at least ten times. As yet, its antigen is unknown. V lost 2 bases to trimming and J lost 4 bases; unmatched junction nucleotides: 4. The V gene's germline CDR1 is LGHNA and CDR2 YSLEER. The length of the CDR3 is 15 residues. This TCR came from a man in his late teens or twenties in good health. The chain has TRBV4-3 and TRBJ2-3; TRBD1 aligns across 9 bases. The material sequenced was blood. The CDR3 loop is CASSQLQGAADTQYF. CDR3 DNA sequence: TGCGCCAGCAGCCAACTACAGGGGGCGGCAGATACGCAGTATTTT.